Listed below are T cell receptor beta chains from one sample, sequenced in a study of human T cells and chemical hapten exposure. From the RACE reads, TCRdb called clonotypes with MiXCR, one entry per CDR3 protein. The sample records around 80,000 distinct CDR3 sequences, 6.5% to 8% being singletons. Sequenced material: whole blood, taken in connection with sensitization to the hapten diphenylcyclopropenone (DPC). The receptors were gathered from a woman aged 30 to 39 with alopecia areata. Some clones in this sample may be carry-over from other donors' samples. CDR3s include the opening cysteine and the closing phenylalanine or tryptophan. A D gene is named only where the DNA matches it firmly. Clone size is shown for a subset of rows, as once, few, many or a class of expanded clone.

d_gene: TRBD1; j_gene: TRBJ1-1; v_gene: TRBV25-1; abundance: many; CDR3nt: TGTGCCAGCAGTGATTTCCGACAGGGGCCTGAAGCTTTCTTT; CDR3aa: CASSDFRQGPEAFF
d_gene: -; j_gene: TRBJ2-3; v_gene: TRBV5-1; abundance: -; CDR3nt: TGCGCCAGCCTCCCCGGAGTAGGCACAGATACGCAGTATTTT; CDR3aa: CASLPGVGTDTQYF
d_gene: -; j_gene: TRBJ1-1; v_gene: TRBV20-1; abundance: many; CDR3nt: TGCAGTGCTAGGTCGGGAGTCGAGAACACTGAAGCTTTCTTT; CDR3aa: CSARSGVENTEAFF
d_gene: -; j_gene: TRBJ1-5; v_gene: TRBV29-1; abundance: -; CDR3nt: TGCAGCGTTGCAGATTTGGACGCTAATCAGCCCCAGCATTTT; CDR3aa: CSVADLDANQPQHF
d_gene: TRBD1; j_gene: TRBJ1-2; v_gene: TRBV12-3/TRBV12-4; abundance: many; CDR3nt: TGTGCCAGCAGTTTAAGGACAGGGTATGGCTACACCTTC; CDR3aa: CASSLRTGYGYTF
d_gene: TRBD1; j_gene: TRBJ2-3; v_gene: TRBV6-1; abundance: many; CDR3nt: TGTGCCAGCAGTTCCGGGACAGGTAAAGGAGATACGCAGTATTTT; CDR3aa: CASSSGTGKGDTQYF
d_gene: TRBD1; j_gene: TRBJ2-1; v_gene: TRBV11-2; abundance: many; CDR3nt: TGTGCCAGCAGCTTAGGGACAGGGACGGAGAACAATGAGCAGTTCTTC; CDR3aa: CASSLGTGTENNEQFF
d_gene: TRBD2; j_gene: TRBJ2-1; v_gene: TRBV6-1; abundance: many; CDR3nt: TGTGCCAGCAGAGAAAAGACTAGCGGGCGCCCCAATGAGCAGTTCTTC; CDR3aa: CASREKTSGRPNEQFF
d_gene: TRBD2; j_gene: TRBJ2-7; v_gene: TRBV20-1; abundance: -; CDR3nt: TGCAGTGCTCAGCGGGGGGGCCATAACGAGCAGTACTTC; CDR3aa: CSAQRGGHNEQYF
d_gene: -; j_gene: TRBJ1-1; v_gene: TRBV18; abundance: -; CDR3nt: TGTGCCAGCTCACCATTCCGTGAGCAGCAGAACACTGAAGCTTTCTTT; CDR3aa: CASSPFREQQNTEAFF
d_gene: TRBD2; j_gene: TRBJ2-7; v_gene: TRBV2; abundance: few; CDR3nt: TGTGCCAGCAGTATTACGGGGGGTAGCTACGAGCAGTACTTC; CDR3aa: CASSITGGSYEQYF
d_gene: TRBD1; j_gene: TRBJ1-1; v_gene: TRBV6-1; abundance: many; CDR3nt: TGTGCCAGCAGTGAATTCCGGACAGGGAAGGAGACTGAAGCTTTCTTT; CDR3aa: CASSEFRTGKETEAFF
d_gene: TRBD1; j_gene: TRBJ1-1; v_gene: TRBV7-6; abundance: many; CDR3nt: TGTGCCAGCAGCTTAGTCACAGGGGTGAACACTGAAGCTTTCTTT; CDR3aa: CASSLVTGVNTEAFF
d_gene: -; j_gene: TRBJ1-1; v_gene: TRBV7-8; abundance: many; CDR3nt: TGTGCCAGCAGCCCAGTCCAGGGTGTCAGGAACACTGAAGCTTTCTTT; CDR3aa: CASSPVQGVRNTEAFF
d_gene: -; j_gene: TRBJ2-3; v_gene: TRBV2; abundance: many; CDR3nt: TGTGCCAGCAGTATAGAAAGCACAGATACGCAGTATTTT; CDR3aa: CASSIESTDTQYF
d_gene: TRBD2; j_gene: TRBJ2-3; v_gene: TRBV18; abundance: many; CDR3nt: TGTGCCAGCTCACGGACTAGCGGGGGGGCTGATACGCAGTATTTT; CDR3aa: CASSRTSGGADTQYF
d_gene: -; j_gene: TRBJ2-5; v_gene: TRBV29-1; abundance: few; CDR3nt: TGCAGCGCTTCCCTGACCTTTTCCGGACGGGGGGCCCAAGAGACCCAGTACTTC; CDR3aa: CSASLTFSGRGAQETQYF
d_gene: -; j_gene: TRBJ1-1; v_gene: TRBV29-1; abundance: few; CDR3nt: TGCAGCGTTGAAGTTCAGGGAGGGACTGAAGCTTTCTTT; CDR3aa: CSVEVQGGTEAFF
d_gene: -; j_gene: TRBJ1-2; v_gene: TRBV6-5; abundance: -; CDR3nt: TGTGCCAGCAGTTATGACAGCAGGGCTAACTATGGCTACACCTTC; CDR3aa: CASSYDSRANYGYTF
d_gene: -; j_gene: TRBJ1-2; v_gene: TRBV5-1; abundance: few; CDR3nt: TGCGCCAGCAGCTTGGTGCCCAGGGCACACTATGGCTACACCTTC; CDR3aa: CASSLVPRAHYGYTF
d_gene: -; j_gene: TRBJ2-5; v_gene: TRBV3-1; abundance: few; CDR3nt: TGTGCCAGCAGCCGTATACAGGACACTCCTGGAGAGACCCAGTACTTC; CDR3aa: CASSRIQDTPGETQYF
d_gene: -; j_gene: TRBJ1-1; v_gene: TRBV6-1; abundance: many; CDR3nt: TGTGCCAGCAGTGAAGCATCCCCTGAAGCTTTCTTT; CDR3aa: CASSEASPEAFF
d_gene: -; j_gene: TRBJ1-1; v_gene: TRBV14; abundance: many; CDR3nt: TGTGCCAGCAGCCAAGATTGGGGGGAAGCTTTCTTT; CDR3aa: CASSQDWGEAFF
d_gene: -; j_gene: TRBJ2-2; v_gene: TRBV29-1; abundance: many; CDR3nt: TGCAGCGTCCGCCGGGGCGTAAACACCGGGGAGCTGTTTTTT; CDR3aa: CSVRRGVNTGELFF
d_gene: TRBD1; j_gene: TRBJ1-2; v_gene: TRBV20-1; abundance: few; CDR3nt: TGCAGTGCTTACCCACAGGGGGCTGATGGCTACACCTTC; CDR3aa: CSAYPQGADGYTF
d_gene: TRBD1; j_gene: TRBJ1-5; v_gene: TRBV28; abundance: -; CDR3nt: TGTGCCAGCAGCACTGGACAGGGTCCCGCTTGCCAGCATTTT; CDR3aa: CASSTGQGPACQHF
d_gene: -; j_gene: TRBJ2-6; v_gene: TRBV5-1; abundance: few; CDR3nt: TGCGCCAGCAGCGTTGGCCGTAGCTCTGGGGCCAACGTCCTGACTTTC; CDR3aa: CASSVGRSSGANVLTF
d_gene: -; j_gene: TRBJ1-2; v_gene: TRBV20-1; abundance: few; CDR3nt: TGCAGTGCTTCTACAGGGTCGGTTTCCGGTGGCTACACCTTC; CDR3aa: CSASTGSVSGGYTF
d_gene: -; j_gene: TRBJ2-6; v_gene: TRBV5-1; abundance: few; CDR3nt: TGCGCCAGCAGCGCCGGACACTACTCTGGGGCCAACGTCCTGACTTTC; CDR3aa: CASSAGHYSGANVLTF
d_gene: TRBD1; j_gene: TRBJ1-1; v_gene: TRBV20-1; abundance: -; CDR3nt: TGCAGTGCTAGATTTCCCGGACAGGGAGATACTGAAGCTTTCTTT; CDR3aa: CSARFPGQGDTEAFF
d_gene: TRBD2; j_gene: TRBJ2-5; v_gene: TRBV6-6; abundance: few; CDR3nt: TGTGCCAGCAGCGAGGGGACTACCACGACCCAGTACTTC; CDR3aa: CASSEGTTTTQYF
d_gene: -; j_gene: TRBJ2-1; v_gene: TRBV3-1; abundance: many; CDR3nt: TGTGCCAGCAGCCAAGACGGGGGACTCGTCTCCTACAATGAGCAGTTCTTC; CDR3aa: CASSQDGGLVSYNEQFF
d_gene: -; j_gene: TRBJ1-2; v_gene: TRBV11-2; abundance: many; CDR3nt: TGTGCCAGCAGCTTAGATTCCCCAGGCGACTATGGCTACACCTTC; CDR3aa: CASSLDSPGDYGYTF
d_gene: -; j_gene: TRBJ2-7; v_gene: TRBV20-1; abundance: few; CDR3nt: TGCAGTGCTAACCTGCCGGGTCGACCATACTACGAGCAGTACTTC; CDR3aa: CSANLPGRPYYEQYF
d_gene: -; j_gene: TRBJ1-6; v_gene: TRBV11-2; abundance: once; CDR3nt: TGTGCCAGCAGCTTAGATCGGGCCAGACTTGGATCACCCCTCCACTTT; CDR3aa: CASSLDRARLGSPLHF
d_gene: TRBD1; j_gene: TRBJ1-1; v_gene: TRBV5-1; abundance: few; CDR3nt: TGCGCCAGCAGCTCTACCGGGACAGACTACACTGAAGCTTTCTTT; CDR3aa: CASSSTGTDYTEAFF
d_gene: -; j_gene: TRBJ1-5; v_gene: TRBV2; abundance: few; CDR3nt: TGTGCCAGCAGAGGACCTTTTAAGCAGCCCCAGCATTTT; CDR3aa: CASRGPFKQPQHF
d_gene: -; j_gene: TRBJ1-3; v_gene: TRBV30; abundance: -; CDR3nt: TGTGCCTGGAGTGTCTCCGGGACATCTGGAAACACCATATATTTT; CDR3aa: CAWSVSGTSGNTIYF
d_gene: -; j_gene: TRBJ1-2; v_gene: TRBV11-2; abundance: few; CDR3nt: TGTGCCAGCAGCTTAGATATAATCTTGGGCCTTGGCTACACCTTC; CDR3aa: CASSLDIILGLGYTF
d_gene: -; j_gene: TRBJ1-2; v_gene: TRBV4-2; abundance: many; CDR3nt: TGTGCCAGCAGCCAAGTTGAGTATGGCTACACCTTC; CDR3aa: CASSQVEYGYTF
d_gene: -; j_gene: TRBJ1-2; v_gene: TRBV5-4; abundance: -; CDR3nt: TGTGCCAGCAGCTTGGGACAGTCCTCTAACTATGGCTACACCTTC; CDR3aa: CASSLGQSSNYGYTF
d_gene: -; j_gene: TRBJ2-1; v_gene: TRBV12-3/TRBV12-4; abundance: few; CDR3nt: TGTGCCAGCAGGCTGGTAGGGGGGAATGAGCAGTTCTTC; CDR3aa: CASRLVGGNEQFF
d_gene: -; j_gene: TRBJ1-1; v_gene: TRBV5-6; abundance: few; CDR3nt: TGTGCCAGCAGCCTCCTTCGTGCCAACATGAACACTGAAGCTTTCTTT; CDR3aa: CASSLLRANMNTEAFF
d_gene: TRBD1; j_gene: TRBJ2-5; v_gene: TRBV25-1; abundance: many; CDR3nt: TGTGCCAGCAGTCATCCGGGACAGGGAGAGACCCAGTACTTC; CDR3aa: CASSHPGQGETQYF
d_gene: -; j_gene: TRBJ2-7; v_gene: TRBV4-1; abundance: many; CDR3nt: TGCGCCAGCAGCCAACCGACGAGAACAGGTCCCGAGCAGTACTTC; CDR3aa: CASSQPTRTGPEQYF
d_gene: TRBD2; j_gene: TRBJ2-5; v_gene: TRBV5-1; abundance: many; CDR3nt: TGCGCCAGCAGGCCCCACGCGGGGGGGCAAGAGACCCAGTACTTC; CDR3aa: CASRPHAGGQETQYF